What follows are 15 T cell receptor beta chains derived from one specimen sequenced in a study of radiotherapy plus CTLA-4 blockade in lung cancer. Repertoires were generated with immunoSEQ multiplex PCR, while TCRdb's copy carries only in-frame clones and drops some. The sample lists about 48,000 clones; 75% to 90% were seen once. Material: peripheral blood, obtained from a patient treated with radiotherapy plus ipilimumab. Source of these receptors: a human donor with non-small cell lung cancer that progressed on radiotherapy plus ipilimumab. Some clones in this sample may be carry-over from other donors' samples.

This clone was seen only once. The V and J genes are TRBV9 and TRBJ1-1; D is unclear. The CDR3 length is 15 residues. V was shortened by 4 bases and J by 2 bases, with 15 bases between the two germline ends. In germline, CDR1 is SGDLS, CDR2 YYNGEE. This CDR3 reads CASSPAWAQNTEAFF. DNA of the CDR3: TGTGCCAGCAGCCCCGCGTGGGCCCAAAACACTGAAGCTTTCTTT.

The rearrangement uses TRBV11-1 and TRBJ1-4, with TRBD1 as a possible D gene (5 bases). Germline CDR1 SGHAT, CDR2 FQDESV (reference sequence). V was trimmed by 5 bases and J by 0 bases, leaving 10 bases between them. The CDR3 totals 15 residues. CDR3: CASSPETATNEKLFF. CDR3 nucleotides: TGTGCCAGCAGCCCAGAGACAGCAACTAATGAAAAACTGTTTTTT.

J is TRBJ1-5 and V is TRBV6-1; no clear D gene. V gave up 2 bases and J gave up 0 bases, with 2 bases separating them. The CDR3 covers 13 residues. Per the germline V gene, CDR1 is MNHNS and CDR2 is SASEGT. In DNA, the CDR3 is TGTGCCAGCAGTGAACATAGCAATCAGCCCCAGCATTTT. It translates to CASSEHSNQPQHF.

The chain employs TRBV7-9 and TRBJ2-2; 7 bases map to TRBD1. Trimming took 6 bases from V and 0 from J; bases not matched to a gene: 10. Germline assignment: CDR1 SEHNR and CDR2 FQNEAQ (reference sequence). There are 17 residues in the CDR3. The CDR3 protein is CASRPGQTPTNTGELFF. CDR3 coding DNA: TGTGCCAGCAGGCCGGGACAGACACCTACGAACACCGGGGAGCTGTTTTTT.

The rearrangement joins TRBV2 to TRBJ2-3; 9 bases agree with TRBD2. The CDR3 spans 14 residues. The germline V gene has CDR1 SNHLY and CDR2 FYNNEI. Losses at the gene ends were 7 bases for V and 1 base for J; bases not matched to a gene: 3. This CDR3 reads CASILAGRTDTQYF. Here the CDR3 DNA reads TGTGCCAGCATCCTAGCGGGGCGCACAGATACGCAGTATTTT.

V usage is TRBV5-1 and J usage is TRBJ2-3; TRBD2 might be the D (6 bases). This CDR3 comprises 16 residues. The V gene lost 1 base and the J gene lost 1 base, with 13 bases spanning the gap. CDR1 SGHRS and CDR2 YFSETQ come from the germline V gene. CDR3 residues: CASSLRPGGGTDTQYF. DNA of the CDR3: TGCGCCAGCAGCTTGAGACCTGGAGGGGGCACAGATACGCAGTATTTT.

The chain couples TRBV5-4 to TRBJ2-3, with TRBD1 as a possible D gene (5 bases). Germline V gene data show CDR1 as SGHNT and CDR2 as YYREEE (reference sequence). CDR3 size: 16 residues. The V end lost 4 bases, the J end lost 0 bases, and 15 bases lay between the germline ends. The CDR3 nucleotides read TGTGCCAGCAGCCCTGCCAGGACAAGGAGCACAGATACGCAGTATTTT. It is translated as CASSPARTRSTDTQYF.

This chain links TRBV11-3 with TRBJ1-1; D unresolved. Germline V gene lookup returns CDR1 SGHNT and CDR2 YENEEA. V was trimmed by 1 base and J by 11 bases, leaving 14 bases between them. The CDR3 is 13 amino acids. The CDR3, as DNA: TGTGCCAGCAGCTTAGTTCCTGGCTTGGAGGCTTTCTTT. Protein sequence: CASSLVPGLEAFF.

The J gene is TRBJ2-3, the V gene TRBV4-1; 7 bases align to TRBD2. This CDR3 region has 18 residues. CDR1 is MGHRA, CDR2 YSYEKL, per germline. After removal of 0 bases from V and 3 bases from J, the junction contained 12 bases not matched to a gene. The CDR3 protein is CASSQDGGRFFRTDTQYF. CDR3 DNA: TGCGCCAGCAGCCAAGACGGGGGGAGGTTCTTTAGGACAGATACGCAGTATTTT.

The rearrangement joins TRBV9 to TRBJ2-1; weak D call: TRBD2 (6 bases). CDR3 length equals 16 residues. The V gene lost 4 bases and the J gene lost 5 bases, with 19 bases spanning the gap. CDR1 is SGDLS, CDR2 YYNGEE, per germline. The CDR3 DNA reads as TGTGCCAGCAGCTTCCGCACCACCGGGAGACACAATGAGCAGTTCTTC. Translating it yields CASSFRTTGRHNEQFF.

V gene TRBV19 combines with J gene TRBJ2-1; 13 bases are shared with TRBD2. With 5 bases clipped from V and 5 bases from J, the junction kept 9 bases outside the gene matches. The V gene's germline CDR1 is LNHDA and CDR2 SQIVND (reference sequence). This CDR3 is built from 17 residues. The CDR3 region is CASSPGLAGEGHNEQFF. CDR3 nucleotides: TGTGCCAGTAGTCCCGGACTAGCGGGAGAGGGCCACAATGAGCAGTTCTTC.

This clone was picked up one time. The V gene is TRBV2, the J gene TRBJ2-2, with 8 positions matching TRBD2. The germline V gene has CDR1 SNHLY and CDR2 FYNNEI. There are 15 residues in the CDR3. Trimming at V came to 2 bases and at J to 7 bases, leaving 6 bases not matched to a gene. The CDR3 sequence: CASSETRGADGELFF. CDR3 coding DNA: TGTGCCAGCAGTGAAACGCGGGGGGCTGACGGGGAGCTGTTTTTT.

V is TRBV6-1 and J is TRBJ2-3; D is ambiguous. Germline V gene data show CDR1 as MNHNS and CDR2 as SASEGT. V lost 6 bases to trimming and J lost 2 bases, with 15 bases between them. The CDR3 extends over 15 amino acids. CDR3 sequence reads: CASRVLVAPTDTQYF. CDR3 nucleotide sequence: TGTGCCAGCAGGGTGTTGGTAGCCCCCACAGATACGCAGTATTTT.

This sequence joins TRBV30 and TRBJ1-5, with D possibly being TRBD1 (6 bases). The CDR3 loop spans 14 amino acids. Germline V gives CDR1 GTSNPN, CDR2 SVGIG (reference sequence). V was pared by 4 bases and J by 4 bases, with 14 bases between. DNA of the CDR3: TGTGCCTGGATGGGGGCAGGGGTGAATCAGCCCCAGCATTTT. Its protein is CAWMGAGVNQPQHF.

The chain combines TRBV19 with TRBJ2-2, with 7 bases lining up with TRBD1. The V segment lost 5 bases and the J segment 4 bases; nucleotides outside the gene matches: 10. The CDR3 has 16 residues. Germline V gene lookup returns CDR1 LNHDA and CDR2 SQIVND (reference sequence). The CDR3 bases are TGTGCCAGTAGTCTGATAGGACAGGTTATCACCGGGGAGCTGTTTTTT. It specifies CASSLIGQVITGELFF.